The clone carrying this T cell receptor (beta chain) occurred a few times. Antigen: not known. A J-beta primer mix and a sample-barcoded 5' primer were used in a second PCR of about 7 to 12 cycles. TCRdb re-derived calls from the 5' RACE reads in MiXCR, one entry per CDR3 protein. The sample consists of fewer than 2 million distinct CDR3 sequences, about two fifths of them appearing once. These data belong to a study of blood T cells in healthy people across ages. Study context: Through template switching, about one barcoded beta molecule was captured per two T cells, as measured in model experiments.

This CDR3 contains 11 residues. Between the trimmed V and J ends, which lost 4 bases and 5 bases, there was a span of 6 bases. Germline V lookup: CDR1 SGHDT, CDR2 YYEEEE. Study-wide results and limits: More naive CD4+ cells and higher diversity marked long-lived donors relative to aged donors.

The clonotype comes from a human donor in good health. Material for sequencing was blood. The gene calls are TRBV5-6 and TRBJ2-5, with no clear D. This CDR3 reads CASSARETQYF. In DNA form, the CDR3 reads TGTGCCAGCAGCGCGCGGGAGACCCAGTACTTC. Filled out from reference TRBV5-6 and TRBJ2-5, the complete variable domain reads DAGVTQSPTHLIKTRGQQVTLRCSPKSGHDTVSWYQQALGQGPQFIFQYYEEEERQRGNFPDRFSGHQFPNYSSELNVNALLLGDSALYLCASSARETQYFGPGTRLLVL.